These T cell receptor beta chains were read from a single sample in a study of cytomegalovirus exposure and HLA in healthy donors. Libraries were prepared by immunoSEQ multiplex PCR; TCRdb keeps only in-frame clonotypes and omits some of them. The data contain around 45,000 clones, 51% of them singletons. The sequenced material came from PBMCs. These receptor sequences come from a man aged 55-75 years in good health and CMV-seronegative. Each CDR3 is given with its conserved first and last residue. The D gene is left open where the match is weak.

j_gene,len,v_gene,d_gene,CDR3aa,CDR3nt
TRBJ2-3,18,TRBV4-2,.,CASSQVRPSGPLGDTQYF,TGTGCCAGCAGCCAAGTTCGTCCGAGCGGGCCCTTGGGAGATACGCAGTATTTT
TRBJ2-1,15,TRBV28,TRBD1,CASMLQGAFYNEQFF,TGTGCCAGCATGCTACAGGGGGCCTTTTACAATGAGCAGTTCTTC
TRBJ1-1,16,TRBV28,.,CASSSPVTWMDTEAFF,TGTGCCAGCAGTTCCCCAGTGACATGGATGGACACTGAAGCTTTCTTT
TRBJ1-2,13,TRBV5-1,TRBD1,CASSPPGQDIYTF,TGCGCCAGCAGCCCCCCGGGACAGGACATCTACACCTTC
TRBJ1-1,12,TRBV29-1,TRBD1,CSVDRENTEAFF,TGCAGCGTCGACAGGGAGAACACTGAAGCTTTCTTT
TRBJ2-7,12,TRBV7-2,TRBD2,CASSTTSAPKHF,TGTGCCAGCAGCACGACTAGCGCCCCGAAGCACTTC
TRBJ1-4,16,TRBV19,TRBD1,CASRTGQGLRDEKLFF,TGTGCCAGTAGGACTGGACAGGGCCTACGGGATGAAAAACTGTTTTTT
TRBJ2-1,13,TRBV6-5,.,CASSYSGYGEQFF,TGTGCCAGCAGTTACTCCGGGTATGGGGAGCAGTTCTTC
TRBJ1-1,13,TRBV5-1,.,CASRWEGGTEAFF,TGCGCCAGCAGATGGGAAGGGGGCACTGAAGCTTTCTTT
TRBJ2-7,13,TRBV7-9,TRBD2,CASGGSTHYEQYF,TGTGCCAGCGGCGGGAGTACTCACTACGAGCAGTACTTC